This TCR beta chain was retrieved from a study of low-dose radiotherapy and immunotherapy resistance in tumors. Background on the study: From cycle 1 day 1, patients took oral aspirin 300 mg every day for four cycles.

Germline V gene sequence: CDR1 SGHDT, CDR2 YYEEEE. The CDR3 covers 14 residues. The germline V and J ends were trimmed by 3 bases and 0 bases, with 10 bases remaining between them. With TRAV- and TRBV-specific primers, first-strand cDNA was made, covering the alpha and beta chains. The authors ran around 18 PCR cycles to amplify TCRs with a constant-region primer and V-primer adapter. In vitro transcription was used to amplify the isolated mRNA. TCRdb independently ran MiXCR on the reads; one entry per CDR3 protein. The sample includes some 100,000 distinct CDR3 sequences, less than 25% of them seen just once. This clonotype showed up many times. Noted time point: after trial treatment. Documented treatment: LDRT plus nivolumab, ipilimumab, low-dose cyclophosphamide and aspirin (RACIN trial). Low-dose radiotherapy and low-dose cyclophosphamide, together with aspirin, ipilimumab and nivolumab, were given to donors.

The TCR sequence derives from a male donor with prostate cancer. The sample consisted of PBMCs, taken after low-dose radiotherapy plus immunotherapy. This sequence joins TRBV5-6 and TRBJ2-7, with D perhaps TRBD2 (5 bases). The CDR3 sequence: CASSSERLSYEQYF. The CDR3 nucleotides are TGTGCCAGCAGCTCTGAGCGGCTCTCCTACGAGCAGTACTTC. The full variable domain, with the rest looked up from reference TRBV5-6 and TRBJ2-7, is DAGVTQSPTHLIKTRGQQVTLRCSPKSGHDTVSWYQQALGQGPQFIFQYYEEEERQRGNFPDRFSGHQFPNYSSELNVNALLLGDSALYLCASSSERLSYEQYFGPGTRLTVT.